Presented here are 28 T cell receptor beta chains from one specimen sequenced in a study of cytomegalovirus exposure and HLA in healthy donors. With 60 Vbeta and 13 Jbeta primers, the PCR was carried out. Only in-frame clones appear in the TCRdb table, and some are missing; sequencing was by immunoSEQ multiplex PCR. The sample has roughly 150,000 clones, 65% to 85% seen once; the top ten hold about 1.2%. The sequencing sample was made of PBMCs. Receptors were obtained from a boy aged 2-15 years in good health and CMV-seronegative.

For the CDR3, the DNA is TGTGCCAGCAGCTTGCGAGGCACAGATACGCAGTATTTT. This gives the protein CASSLRGTDTQYF. The V gene is TRBV5-4, the J gene TRBJ2-3; unclear D gene. Trimming shortened V by 1 base and J by 1 base, and 4 bases separated the two germline ends. Germline V gene sequence: CDR1 SGHNT, CDR2 YYREEE (reference sequence). The CDR3 extends over 13 amino acids.

The chain is built from TRBV6-5 and TRBJ2-5; weak D call: TRBD2 (6 bases). The last part of the DNA fits TRBJ2-7 better; the J call may be wrong. The CDR3 covers 13 residues. Germline values: CDR1 MNHEY, CDR2 SVGAGI. The CDR3 sequence is CASSWDSSYEQYF. CDR3 in DNA: TGTGCCAGCAGCTGGGACTCCTCCTACGAGCAGTACTTC.

The chain couples TRBV27 to TRBJ1-6, with TRBD1 matching over 7 bases. The CDR3 spans 15 residues. In germline, CDR1 is MNHEY, CDR2 SMNVEV (reference sequence). The V gene end was trimmed by 4 bases and the J gene end by 11 bases; junction bases not matched to a gene: 11. The chain's CDR3 is CASSSPDRLRTPLHF. The CDR3 DNA is TGTGCCAGCAGTTCCCCGGACAGGTTGAGGACACCCCTCCACTTT.

This clone was observed once. V and J are TRBV5-1 and TRBJ1-1; TRBD1 aligns across 12 bases. CDR3 size: 17 residues. Germline trimming cut 3 bases from V and 7 bases from J; bases unmatched to any gene: 13. Looked up from germline, CDR1 is SGHRS and CDR2 is YFSETQ. The CDR3, as DNA: TGCGCCAGCAGCTCCAGAGCCGGGACAGGGGGCGGGGGTGAAGCTTTCTTT. Translating gives CASSSRAGTGGGGEAFF. The full variable domain, in which reference TRBV5-1 and TRBJ1-1 provide the parts outside the CDR3, is KAGVTQTPRYLIKTRGQQVTLSCSPISGHRSVSWYQQTPGQGLQFLFEYFSETQRNKGNFPGRFSGRQFSNSRSEMNVSTLELGDSALYLCASSSRAGTGGGGEAFFGQGTRLTVV.

The chain is built from TRBV28 and TRBJ1-2, with D perhaps matching TRBD1 (6 bases). CDR1 and CDR2 (germline): MDHEN, SYDVKM. CDR3 length: 12 amino acids. The ends were cut back, 5 bases at V and 14 bases at J, with 18 bases in the middle. The CDR3 DNA is TGTGCCAGCAGTCCCGAAATCAGGGGCGGGACCTTC. Amino acid sequence: CASSPEIRGGTF.

This clone was picked up a small number of times. This rearrangement joins TRBV6-5 to TRBJ2-7; 8 positions match TRBD1. Germline CDR1 and CDR2: MNHEY and SVGAGI. CDR3 length: 13 amino acids. J gave up 2 bases and V 6 bases, and 3 bases lay outside the gene matches. CDR3 residues: CASRGQEAYEQYF. CDR3 bases: TGTGCCAGCAGGGGACAGGAGGCCTACGAGCAGTACTTC.

V usage is TRBV4-1 and J usage is TRBJ2-7; 13 positions match TRBD2. Germline trimming cut 2 bases from V and 0 bases from J; bases unmatched to any gene: 4. Germline values: CDR1 MGHRA, CDR2 YSYEKL. The CDR3 loop spans 17 amino acids. In DNA, the CDR3 is TGCGCCAGCAGCCAACCGACTAGCGGGAGGAACTCCTACGAGCAGTACTTC. Translated, it gives CASSQPTSGRNSYEQYF.

The chain recombines TRBV6-6 with TRBJ2-3, with 13 positions matching TRBD2. This CDR3 has 16 residues. The V gene end was trimmed by 5 bases and the J gene end by 6 bases; junction bases not matched to a gene: 8. CDR1 MNHNY and CDR2 SVGAGI come from the germline V gene (reference sequence). CDR3 DNA sequence: TGTGCCAGCAGTCGCACACTAGCGGGAGGGCCGGATACGCAGTATTTT. This sequence encodes CASSRTLAGGPDTQYF.

This rearrangement joins TRBV5-5 to TRBJ1-3; 9 nucleotides align to TRBD1. The V gene's germline CDR1 is SGHKS and CDR2 YYEKEE (reference sequence). V lost 3 bases, J lost 2 bases, and 12 bases stayed unmatched. The CDR3 spans 18 residues. The CDR3 sequence: CASSSGTGLGKTGNTIYF. The CDR3, as DNA: TGTGCCAGCAGCTCCGGGACAGGGCTTGGTAAGACTGGAAACACCATATATTTT.

Turning to this clone: At one boundary the junction diverges from the germline segment, which might be a read error. J is TRBJ2-7 and V is TRBV2; 10 bases are shared with TRBD2. Germline CDR1 and CDR2: SNHLY and FYNNEI. This CDR3 is 11 amino acids long. CDR3 sequence reads: CASSAWTSGNF. For the CDR3, the DNA is TGTGCCAGCAGTGCCTGGACTAGCGGAAACTTC.

This clone has just one count. The V and J genes are TRBV10-3 and TRBJ2-3, with unresolved D. The CDR3 runs to 11 residues. Germline CDR1 is ENHRY and CDR2 is SYGVKD. V lost 10 bases, J lost 1 base, and 6 bases lay in between. CDR3 sequence (DNA): TGTGCCAGCGTCGGCACAGATACGCAGTATTTT. Encoded protein: CASVGTDTQYF.

J is TRBJ1-2 and V is TRBV7-8; the D gene is possibly TRBD1 (6 bases). V was trimmed by 1 base and J by 4 bases, leaving 13 bases between them. Germline-derived CDR1 and CDR2 are SGHVS and FQNEAQ. The CDR3 consists of 15 residues. The CDR3 DNA is TGTGCCAGCAGCTTAGACCCAGGGGACGGCTATGGCTACACCTTC. Its protein product is CASSLDPGDGYGYTF.

The V and J genes are TRBV5-1 and TRBJ2-5; the match to TRBD2 covers 7 bases. Losses at the gene ends were 0 bases for V and 5 bases for J; bases not matched to a gene: 4. CDR3 length: 14 residues. Germline CDR1 is SGHRS and CDR2 is YFSETQ. CDR3: CASSLALGGETQYF. The CDR3 DNA reads TGCGCCAGCAGCTTGGCGCTGGGAGGGGAGACCCAGTACTTC.

This clone was detected only a few times. The V and J genes are TRBV5-4 and TRBJ1-1; D ambiguous. Trimming took 4 bases from V and 5 from J, leaving 18 bases between them. Germline V gene lookup returns CDR1 SGHNT and CDR2 YYREEE (reference sequence). CDR3 length: 15 residues. The CDR3 loop is CASSPTETGRTEAFF. CDR3 DNA sequence: TGTGCCAGCAGCCCCACAGAGACTGGGAGGACTGAAGCTTTCTTT.

J is TRBJ2-7 and V is TRBV2, with TRBD2 identical over 11 bases. Germline-derived CDR1 and CDR2 are SNHLY and FYNNEI. J gave up 5 bases and V 7 bases, and 7 bases lay outside the gene matches. The CDR3 covers 14 residues. CDR3: CASNSGGEWNEQYV. For the CDR3, the DNA is TGTGCCAGCAATAGCGGGGGGGAATGGAACGAGCAGTACGTC.

This clone was seen a single time. The J gene is TRBJ1-2, the V gene TRBV2, with 8 bases fitting TRBD1. V was clipped by 1 base and J by 4 bases; unmatched bases: 5. Per germline, CDR1 SNHLY and CDR2 FYNNEI. This CDR3 comprises 15 residues. The CDR3 loop is CASSEDRGRVYGYTF. In DNA form, the CDR3 reads TGTGCCAGCAGTGAAGACAGGGGGAGGGTCTATGGCTACACCTTC.

V is TRBV2 and J is TRBJ2-5; TRBD1 matches 7 bases. CDR1 is SNHLY and CDR2 is FYNNEI in the germline V gene. Germline trimming cut 8 bases from V and 2 bases from J; bases unmatched to any gene: 2. This CDR3 is 12 amino acids long. The CDR3 DNA sequence: TGTGCCAGCCTGGGACAGCAAGAGACCCAGTACTTC. The encoded protein is CASLGQQETQYF.

The genes are TRBV5-1 and TRBJ2-1; D might be TRBD1 (6 bases). The CDR3 is 14 residues long. Germline V CDR1 and CDR2: SGHRS, YFSETQ. Trimming removed 5 bases at V and 9 bases at J, with 18 bases between. CDR3 nucleotides: TGCGCCAGCAGTATGGGAACAGGGTATGGTGAGCAGTTCTTC. Translating gives CASSMGTGYGEQFF.

The rearrangement joins TRBV5-1 to TRBJ2-1; perhaps TRBD1 as D (5 bases). Trimming cost V 3 bases and J 7 bases, with 8 bases left between them. This CDR3 is built from 12 residues. From germline, CDR1 is SGHRS and CDR2 YFSETQ. CDR3 residues: CASSWTTNEQFF. The CDR3 DNA reads as TGCGCCAGCAGCTGGACAACGAATGAGCAGTTCTTC.

This clone was recorded a few times. The V and J genes are TRBV12-5 and TRBJ2-7; TRBD2 aligns across 9 bases. Germline V lookup: CDR1 LGHNT, CDR2 FRNRAP. Germline trimming cut 4 bases from V and 2 bases from J; bases unmatched to any gene: 9. The CDR3 is 16 amino acids. CDR3 nucleotide sequence: TGTGCTAGTGGTTCCATCCCCGGGACTAGCACCTACGAGCAGTACTTC. It specifies CASGSIPGTSTYEQYF.

V and J are TRBV14 and TRBJ2-1, with D possibly being TRBD1 (5 bases). V lost 0 bases to trimming and J lost 1 base, with 10 bases between them. The CDR3 covers 16 residues. Germline CDR1 SGHDN, CDR2 FVKESK. The CDR3 coding sequence is TGTGCCAGCAGCCAAGATCTCCCAGGGTCCTACAATGAGCAGTTCTTC. As protein: CASSQDLPGSYNEQFF.

The chain is built from TRBV5-8 and TRBJ2-3; D may be TRBD1 (6 bases). V lost 4 bases and J 2 bases, leaving 11 bases between the germline ends. This CDR3 spans 14 amino acids. Germline CDR1 is SGHTS and CDR2 is YDEGEE. CDR3 amino acids: CASSHGQITDTQYF. For the CDR3, the DNA is TGTGCCAGCAGCCATGGACAGATCACAGATACGCAGTATTTT.

This rearrangement joins TRBV14 to TRBJ1-2; D perhaps matches TRBD1 (6 bases). The germline V gene has CDR1 SGHDN and CDR2 FVKESK. V lost 4 bases and J 6 bases, leaving 15 bases between the germline ends. The CDR3 has 14 amino acids. CDR3: CASSRQRGGHGYTF. In DNA form, the CDR3 reads TGTGCCAGCAGCCGACAGAGGGGGGGGCATGGCTACACCTTC.

The chain links TRBV19 to TRBJ1-1; no reliable D call. Germline loops: CDR1 LNHDA, CDR2 SQIVND (reference sequence). With 5 bases removed from V and 0 bases from J, the gap between germline ends came to 13 bases. This CDR3 is 15 amino acids long. CDR3 coding DNA: TGTGCCAGTAGTCCTCGTCTACAGCTGAACACTGAAGCTTTCTTT. It yields the protein CASSPRLQLNTEAFF.

V usage is TRBV5-4 and J usage is TRBJ2-5; 8 nucleotides line up with TRBD2. CDR3 length equals 15 residues. Unmatched junction bases numbered 7, after V lost 1 base and J lost 5 bases. Germline assignment: CDR1 SGHNT and CDR2 YYREEE (reference sequence). Written as DNA, the CDR3 is TGTGCCAGCAGCTTGCCCGGAAGCGGGAGCGAGACCCAGTACTTC. Protein product: CASSLPGSGSETQYF. The full variable domain, completed using reference TRBV5-4 and TRBJ2-5, is ETGVTQSPTHLIKTRGQQVTLRCSSQSGHNTVSWYQQALGQGPQFIFQYYREEENGRGNFPPRFSGLQFPNYSSELNVNALELDDSALYLCASSLPGSGSETQYFGPGTRLLVL.

The chain uses TRBV4-1 and TRBJ2-1, with a possible D match to TRBD1 (5 bases). Germline lookup yields CDR1 MGHRA and CDR2 YSYEKL. The CDR3 length is 17 residues. Deletions cut 0 bases from V and 3 bases from J, with 15 bases between. The CDR3 sequence: CASSQDGQGSFYNEQFF. Written as DNA, the CDR3 is TGCGCCAGCAGCCAAGATGGGCAGGGCAGTTTCTACAATGAGCAGTTCTTC.

Concerning this clone itself: Other DNA sequences within the sample encode an identical CDR3. The rearrangement uses TRBV4-3 and TRBJ2-3, with D unclear. Trimming pared 1 base from V and 0 bases from J, leaving 5 bases between. The CDR3 length is 14 residues. Germline CDR1 and CDR2: LGHNA and YSLEER. The CDR3 loop is CASSQGASTDTQYF. The CDR3 DNA is TGCGCCAGCAGCCAAGGGGCTAGCACAGATACGCAGTATTTT.

The chain combines TRBV18 with TRBJ1-5, with a weak D call TRBD1 (6 bases). V gave up 2 bases and J gave up 5 bases, with 19 bases separating them. Germline CDR1 is KGHSH and CDR2 is LQKENI. This CDR3 has 17 amino acids. The CDR3 here is CASSPKGRDNRYQPQHF. CDR3 in DNA: TGTGCCAGCTCACCAAAAGGCCGGGACAACCGATATCAGCCCCAGCATTTT.